Sequencing of this TCR beta chain was carried out in a study of regulatory T cells in long-lasting Graves disease. Turning to the study itself: Freshly diagnosed Graves' patients had used antithyroid drugs for under 3 months.

This CDR3 comprises 16 residues. Trimming at V came to 5 bases and at J to 7 bases, leaving 12 bases not matched to a gene. The V gene's germline CDR1 is KGHSH and CDR2 LQKENI. According to the study, TCR beta libraries were built with iRepertoire HTBI primers and CDR3-region Arm-PCR. TCRdb passed the multiplex PCR reads through MiXCR, listing each CDR3 protein once. The sample consists of 350,000 to 500,000 distinct CDR3 sequences, about 15% of them appearing once. Time point specified: newly diagnosed GD, antithyroid drugs for less than 3 months. PBMC-extracted RNA yielded the TCR library. The sample also formed part of further work on T cells in Graves' hyperthyroidism and ophthalmopathy. That publication notes: Using the HTBI primer set, a first-round RT-PCR was run on the TCR CDR3. Most thyroid clonotypes expanded above 0.001 appeared in blood too.

The chain recombines TRBV18 with TRBJ2-1; 9 bases match TRBD1. This sequence originates from a woman younger than 30 with Graves disease. Material: peripheral blood mononuclear cells (PBMCs), obtained at new diagnosis, from a patient treated with antithyroid drugs. This CDR3 is CASSIGQGIMGNEQFF. CDR3 DNA sequence: TGTGCCAGCTCAATAGGACAGGGGATAATGGGGAATGAGCAGTTCTTC.